The T cell receptor (beta chain) under discussion was sequenced for a study of graft-versus-host responses after intestinal transplantation. The table came from immunoSEQ multiplex PCR; TCRdb's copy has only in-frame clones and leaves some out. The sample holds over 85,000 clones, about 93% seen once. V was clipped by 3 bases and J by 5 bases; unmatched bases: 12. The CDR3 extends over 19 amino acids. CDR1 SEHNR and CDR2 FQNEAQ come from the germline V gene (reference sequence). Study-level points and caveats: Among circulating GvH clones, peak levels were associated with early post-transplant declines in HvG clones.

Remarks on this clone: Its antigen is not identified.

The receptor was isolated from a human donor who received an intestinal transplant. Sequencing used unstimulated CD8+ T cells sorted from spleen or lymph node cells, obtained before intestinal transplant. This sequence joins TRBV7-9 and TRBJ2-3; 15 positions match TRBD2. The chain's CDR3 is CASSFSSGTSGRRGDTQYF. Here the CDR3 DNA reads TGTGCCAGCAGCTTTTCATCCGGGACTAGCGGGAGGCGGGGAGATACGCAGTATTTT.